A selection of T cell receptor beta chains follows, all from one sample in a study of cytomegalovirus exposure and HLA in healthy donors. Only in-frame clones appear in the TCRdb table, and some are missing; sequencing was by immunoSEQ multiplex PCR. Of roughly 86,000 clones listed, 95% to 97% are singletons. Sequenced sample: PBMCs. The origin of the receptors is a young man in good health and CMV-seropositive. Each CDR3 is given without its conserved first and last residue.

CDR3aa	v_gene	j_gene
ASSQRLAGVDEQY	TRBV10-1	TRBJ2-7
ASSWGLAGGNEQF	TRBV5-6	TRBJ2-1
ASSQTANQPQH	TRBV2	TRBJ1-5
ASSAYDRNTEAF	TRBV19	TRBJ1-1
ASSIFGTGWSEAF	TRBV19	TRBJ1-1
ASSPHLRSEQY	TRBV19	TRBJ2-7
ASSLRDRANEQY	TRBV27	TRBJ2-7
AWSGGLSNEQF	TRBV30	TRBJ2-1
ASMGGGRGSYEQY	TRBV5-1	-
ASSSSLGQAYEQY	TRBV6-1	TRBJ2-7
ASSLGKNSGEQY	TRBV27	TRBJ2-7
ASSPGSGSYEQY	TRBV5-6	TRBJ2-7
ASSLVGGKLF	TRBV13	TRBJ1-4
ASRLAGLSTDTQY	TRBV6-5	TRBJ2-3
ASSQDLTQGNEKLF	TRBV4-2	TRBJ1-4
ASSAGSQGNTEAF	TRBV9	TRBJ1-1
ASSRDRVEPYGYT	TRBV7-2	TRBJ1-2
ASSKKTRSTDTQY	TRBV21-1	TRBJ2-3
ASSSRFGTDTQY	TRBV11-3	TRBJ2-3
ASSVVGDPGTGELF	TRBV9	TRBJ2-2
ASSLAWALNEKLF	TRBV5-8	TRBJ1-4
ASSAGTSGTGEQF	TRBV6-1	TRBJ2-1
ASSSLLAGGYNEQF	TRBV7-9	TRBJ2-1
ASRGHGQYYGYT	TRBV28	TRBJ1-2
ASSQDFGRMVF	TRBV4-1	TRBJ2-2
ASSLRGDRGYT	TRBV5-1	TRBJ1-2
ASSPFGLRTDTQY	TRBV6-5	TRBJ2-3
SVEGGGGELF	TRBV29-1	TRBJ2-2
ASSLDAGKQF	TRBV11-3	TRBJ2-1
ASSLTLAGSSYEQY	TRBV11-2	TRBJ2-7
ASSYSRTEYNEQF	TRBV6-5	TRBJ2-1
ASSEAPGDNEKLF	TRBV6-1	TRBJ1-4
ASSRSAGFLAYNEQF	TRBV18	TRBJ2-1
ASRTRDRANYGYT	TRBV6-5	TRBJ1-2
ASSLNRLKNTGELF	TRBV11-2	TRBJ2-2
ASSPRFGTGGVEQY	TRBV5-1	TRBJ2-7